The 32 T cell receptor beta chains below come from one sample, sequenced in a study of T cell changes during pregnancy in multiple sclerosis. Profiled with immunoSEQ multiplex PCR; TCRdb holds only in-frame clones, not every one. The table lists tens of thousands of clones, 80% to 95% of them singletons, with approximately 2.5% in the top ten. The sample here was peripheral blood, taken in the first trimester of pregnancy. The receptors come from a female donor with multiple sclerosis, enrolled in a pregnancy study.

This sequence joins TRBV11-3 and TRBJ2-7; the D is unclear. Looked up from germline, CDR1 is SGHNT and CDR2 is YENEEA. CDR3 length equals 13 residues. V lost 1 base to trimming and J lost 4 bases, with 8 bases between them. CDR3 sequence: CASSLVEEYEQYF. In DNA, the CDR3 is TGTGCCAGCAGCTTAGTAGAGGAATACGAGCAGTACTTC.

The V and J genes are TRBV6-6 and TRBJ1-1; D is possibly TRBD1 (6 bases). Trimming took off 5 bases at V and 4 bases at J, with 20 bases between the two ends. This CDR3 spans 16 amino acids. Germline assignment: CDR1 MNHNY and CDR2 SVGAGI (reference sequence). CDR3 region: CASSPGEKGGGTEAFF. The DNA of the CDR3 is TGTGCCAGCAGTCCAGGGGAGAAAGGAGGCGGCACTGAAGCTTTCTTT.

V and J are TRBV19 and TRBJ1-3; D gene uncertain. The germline CDR1 and CDR2 sequences are LNHDA and SQIVND (reference sequence). The V gene lost 2 bases and the J gene lost 1 base, with 9 bases spanning the gap. This CDR3 region has 15 residues. Written as DNA, the CDR3 is TGTGCCAGTAGTATAAAGGTGACATCTGGAAACACCATATATTTT. Translated, it gives CASSIKVTSGNTIYF.

This clone was detected a few times. The rearrangement joins TRBV27 to TRBJ1-3, with unresolved D. CDR1 is MNHEY and CDR2 is SMNVEV in the germline V gene (reference sequence). V shed 0 bases and J shed 0 bases, with 3 bases lying between them. There are 14 residues in the CDR3. CDR3 DNA sequence: TGTGCCAGCAGTTTATCGTACTCTGGAAACACCATATATTTT. This encodes CASSLSYSGNTIYF.

The chain uses TRBV28 and TRBJ1-1; 7 bases agree with TRBD1. CDR3 length equals 14 residues. The J segment lost 1 base and the V segment lost 6 bases, leaving 5 bases of the junction unmatched. CDR1 is MDHEN, CDR2 SYDVKM, per germline. CDR3 DNA sequence: TGTGCCAGCAGACCTCGACAGGGGAACACTGAAGCTTTCTTT. Amino acids: CASRPRQGNTEAFF.

The V gene is TRBV15, the J gene TRBJ2-3; 9 bases match TRBD2. Germline V lookup: CDR1 LNHNV, CDR2 YYDKDF (reference sequence). This CDR3 has 15 amino acids. The V segment lost 4 bases and the J segment 4 bases; nucleotides outside the gene matches: 6. CDR3 sequence reads: CATSTRVAGADTQYF. The CDR3 DNA reads as TGTGCCACCAGCACCCGAGTAGCGGGAGCAGATACGCAGTATTTT.

This chain links TRBV28 with TRBJ2-7; TRBD1 aligns across 8 bases. CDR1 is MDHEN, CDR2 SYDVKM, per germline. The CDR3 runs to 16 residues. V shed 1 base, J shed 4 bases, and the junction held 9 bases outside the gene matches. The CDR3 nucleotides are TGTGCCAGCAGTTTATCCTCCCCTGGACAGGGATACGAGCAGTACTTC. Protein sequence: CASSLSSPGQGYEQYF.

V usage is TRBV5-6 and J usage is TRBJ2-7; D perhaps matches TRBD1 (6 bases). This CDR3 has 15 amino acids. V dropped 4 bases and J dropped 1 base, with 15 bases sitting between them. Germline CDR1 SGHDT, CDR2 YYEEEE. For the CDR3, the DNA is TGTGCCAGCAGCCGGGACATGATATATTCCTACGAGCAGTACTTC. Amino acids: CASSRDMIYSYEQYF.

V usage is TRBV6-6 and J usage is TRBJ1-1; no reliable D call. Trimming shortened V by 10 bases and J by 8 bases, and 17 bases separated the two germline ends. Germline V lookup: CDR1 MNHNY, CDR2 SVGAGI (reference sequence). This CDR3 contains 12 residues. In DNA form, the CDR3 reads TGTGCCACCTCGTGGGCAGCACGAGAAGCTTTCTTT. Translation gives CATSWAAREAFF.

The chain links TRBV5-6 to TRBJ2-1; 9 bases map to TRBD2. Per the germline V gene, CDR1 is SGHDT and CDR2 is YYEEEE. V gave up 6 bases and J gave up 5 bases; unmatched junction bases: 12. The length of the CDR3 is 16 residues. CDR3 in DNA: TGTGCCAGCACCACTAGGTCTGCGGGGGGGAACAATGAGCAGTTCTTC. It codes for CASTTRSAGGNNEQFF.

This clone was detected only once. The V gene is TRBV28, the J gene TRBJ2-1; 7 positions match TRBD2. The CDR3 has 15 amino acids. The germline CDR1 and CDR2 sequences are MDHEN and SYDVKM. V was pared by 5 bases and J by 5 bases, with 9 bases of the junction left unmatched. For the CDR3, the DNA is TGTGCCAGCAGTGGTAGCGGGCGCCACCACAATGAGCAGTTCTTC. It yields the protein CASSGSGRHHNEQFF. The whole variable domain, filled in from reference TRBV28 and TRBJ2-1, reads DVKVTQSSRYLVKRTGEKVFLECVQDMDHENMFWYRQDPGLGLRLIYFSYDVKMKEKGDIPEGYSVSREKKERFSLILESASTNQTSMYLCASSGSGRHHNEQFFGPGTRLTVL.

The chain joins TRBV11-1 to TRBJ2-1; 12 positions agree with TRBD2. CDR1 SGHAT and CDR2 FQDESV come from the germline V gene (reference sequence). The CDR3 runs 18 residues. The trim removed 5 bases at V and 0 bases at J, leaving 8 bases unmatched. The CDR3 nucleotides are TGTGCCAGCAGCCGCTCTAGCGGGAGGGCGCTCTCCTACAATGAGCAGTTCTTC. It translates to CASSRSSGRALSYNEQFF.

The CDR3 spells CASGWDSFYEQYF. The CDR3 DNA reads as TGTGCCAGCGGGTGGGACTCCTTCTACGAGCAGTACTTC. The chain is built from TRBV2 and TRBJ2-7; D is perhaps TRBD2 (6 bases). The CDR3 runs to 13 residues. Germline V lookup: CDR1 SNHLY, CDR2 FYNNEI. V was shortened by 8 bases and J by 3 bases, with 14 bases between the two germline ends.

This chain links TRBV29-1 with TRBJ1-2; a possible D gene is TRBD1 (5 bases). CDR1 is SQVTM and CDR2 is ANQGSEA in the germline V gene. The CDR3 sequence is 15 residues long. V was cut by 2 bases and J by 8 bases, with 21 bases left in between. The CDR3 DNA reads TGCAGCGTTGAATCCACGGGGGGGTTCAAAGGGGGCTACACCTTC. This encodes CSVESTGGFKGGYTF.

CDR3 DNA: TGTGCCAGCAGCGCACAAGACTGGGACGAGCAGTACTTC. Protein: CASSAQDWDEQYF. This chain joins TRBV9 and TRBJ2-7; D is ambiguous. Germline CDR1 is SGDLS and CDR2 is YYNGEE. This CDR3 comprises 13 residues. Deletions cut 3 bases from V and 5 bases from J, with 12 bases between.

The CDR3 reads CAWSVRGTAHATNEKLFF. The CDR3 DNA follows: TGTGCCTGGAGTGTACGGGGAACAGCCCATGCTACTAATGAAAAACTGTTTTTT. The chain recombines TRBV30 with TRBJ1-4; D gene unclear. Germline loops: CDR1 GTSNPN, CDR2 SVGIG (reference sequence). The CDR3 is 18 residues long. The V end was cut by 0 bases, the J end by 2 bases, with 19 bases between.

The V call is TRBV7-9, the J call TRBJ2-3; D is perhaps TRBD1 (5 bases). This CDR3 spans 15 amino acids. V was pared by 7 bases and J by 2 bases, with 16 bases between. The V gene's germline CDR1 is SEHNR and CDR2 FQNEAQ (reference sequence). The CDR3 loop is CASNPGKENTDTQYF. CDR3 DNA sequence: TGTGCCAGCAACCCAGGGAAAGAGAACACAGATACGCAGTATTTT.

The chain carries TRBV7-2 and TRBJ2-7; maybe TRBD1 (6 bases). The V gene's germline CDR1 is SGHTA and CDR2 FQGNSA. With 1 base removed from V and 1 base from J, the gap between germline ends came to 11 bases. This CDR3 is 15 amino acids long. CDR3 nucleotide sequence: TGTGCCAGCAGCTTAGTTACCCAGGGGTCCTACGAGCAGTACTTC. Amino acid sequence: CASSLVTQGSYEQYF.

The J gene is TRBJ1-4, the V gene TRBV11-3; 11 bases fit TRBD1. CDR1 is SGHNT, CDR2 YENEEA, per germline. The V segment lost 5 bases and the J segment 6 bases; nucleotides outside the gene matches: 5. The CDR3 consists of 15 residues. The chain's CDR3 is CASSPGQGADEKLFF. The CDR3 region has the DNA TGTGCCAGCAGCCCTGGACAGGGGGCAGATGAAAAACTGTTTTTT.

The chain combines TRBV18 with TRBJ2-1; TRBD2 might be the D (6 bases). CDR1 KGHSH and CDR2 LQKENI come from the germline V gene. The CDR3 contains 15 residues. Deletions cut 3 bases from V and 1 base from J, with 10 bases between. The CDR3 DNA reads TGTGCCAGCTCACCGGCCGGGACTTCCTACAATGAGCAGTTCTTC. The encoded protein is CASSPAGTSYNEQFF.

The chain combines TRBV28 with TRBJ1-1; D unclear. Trimming pared 7 bases from V and 1 base from J, leaving 13 bases between. Germline V gives CDR1 MDHEN, CDR2 SYDVKM. This CDR3 contains 14 residues. CDR3 protein: CASKRGIENTEAFF. DNA of the CDR3: TGTGCCAGCAAACGAGGGATCGAGAACACTGAAGCTTTCTTT.

The chain employs TRBV15 and TRBJ2-6; D gene ambiguous. Germline V gives CDR1 LNHNV, CDR2 YYDKDF (reference sequence). CDR3 length equals 16 residues. The V end lost 0 bases, the J end lost 0 bases, and 6 bases lay between the germline ends. The CDR3 region has the DNA TGTGCCACCAGCAGAGAACCGGTCTCTGGGGCCAACGTCCTGACTTTC. Translation gives CATSREPVSGANVLTF.

The J gene is TRBJ2-7, the V gene TRBV28; 7 bases are shared with TRBD2. The V segment lost 2 bases and the J segment 6 bases; nucleotides outside the gene matches: 7. Germline CDR1 reads MDHEN; CDR2 reads SYDVKM. The CDR3 has 14 residues. The CDR3 is CASSLRQREFEQYF. CDR3 bases: TGTGCCAGCAGTTTACGTCAGCGGGAATTCGAGCAGTACTTC.

This rearrangement joins TRBV27 to TRBJ2-5; D is unresolved. This CDR3 comprises 13 residues. Germline V gene data show CDR1 as MNHEY and CDR2 as SMNVEV (reference sequence). Trimming shortened V by 5 bases and J by 0 bases, and 7 bases separated the two germline ends. The CDR3 sequence: CASSPDYQETQYF. CDR3 DNA sequence: TGTGCCAGCAGTCCAGACTACCAAGAGACCCAGTACTTC.

V gene TRBV5-1 combines with J gene TRBJ2-4; weak D call: TRBD2 (5 bases). The germline V and J ends were trimmed by 3 bases and 4 bases, with 14 bases remaining between them. The germline V gene encodes CDR1 SGHRS and CDR2 YFSETQ. The CDR3 is 15 residues long. CDR3 sequence: CASSYYGGGKNIQYF. CDR3 nucleotides: TGCGCCAGCAGCTACTATGGTGGAGGAAAAAACATTCAGTACTTC.

This sequence joins TRBV11-2 and TRBJ2-7; TRBD1 matches at 10 bases. J was trimmed by 0 bases and V by 5 bases; bases with no gene match: 10. The CDR3 totals 17 residues. Germline V lookup: CDR1 SGHAT, CDR2 FQNNGV. CDR3 in amino acids: CASSPATGGRSSYEQYF. Here the CDR3 DNA reads TGTGCCAGCAGCCCGGCGACAGGGGGCAGGAGCTCCTACGAGCAGTACTTC.

The chain has TRBV9 and TRBJ2-2; D is unresolved. The CDR3 loop spans 13 amino acids. Trimming took 1 base from V and 4 from J, leaving 5 bases between them. Per germline, CDR1 SGDLS and CDR2 YYNGEE. The CDR3 nucleotides are TGTGCCAGCAGCGTACAGCGCACCGGGGAGCTGTTTTTT. Translation: CASSVQRTGELFF. The whole variable domain, remainder taken from reference TRBV9 and TRBJ2-2, is DSGVTQTPKHLITATGQRVTLRCSPRSGDLSVYWYQQSLDQGLQFLIQYYNGEERAKGNILERFSAQQFPDLHSELNLSSLELGDSALYFCASSVQRTGELFFGEGSRLTVL.

In DNA form, the CDR3 reads TGTGCCAGTGGAGGACAGGGAGTAGGTGACACTGAAGCTTTCTTT. It is translated as CASGGQGVGDTEAFF. The genes are TRBV6-6 and TRBJ1-1; TRBD1 matches 8 bases. CDR1 and CDR2 (germline): MNHNY, SVGAGI (reference sequence). With 9 bases clipped from V and 3 bases from J, the junction kept 12 bases outside the gene matches. The CDR3 has 15 residues.

This rearrangement joins TRBV4-1 to TRBJ1-2; 8 bases map to TRBD1. This CDR3 is 15 amino acids long. The germline V gene has CDR1 MGHRA and CDR2 YSYEKL. The J segment lost 8 bases and the V segment lost 4 bases, leaving 12 bases of the junction unmatched. The chain's CDR3 is CASSLTQGDNRGYTF. The CDR3, as DNA: TGCGCCAGCAGCCTCACACAGGGGGATAATAGGGGCTACACCTTC.

The DNA of the CDR3 is TGTGCCAGCAGCCCCGCCGGACAGGCCTACGAGCAGTACTTC. Protein product: CASSPAGQAYEQYF. The rearrangement uses TRBV5-4 and TRBJ2-7; 7 bases map to TRBD1. V was pared by 4 bases and J by 2 bases, with 6 bases of the junction left unmatched. The CDR3 runs 14 residues. The V gene's germline CDR1 is SGHNT and CDR2 YYREEE (reference sequence).

The chain is built from TRBV7-3 and TRBJ1-1; D might be TRBD1 (5 bases). Germline V lookup: CDR1 SGHTA, CDR2 FQGTGA. Deletions cut 3 bases from V and 1 base from J, with 9 bases between. This CDR3 has 14 residues. The CDR3 DNA follows: TGTGCCAGCAGCTTGACAGCATCGAACACTGAAGCTTTCTTT. Protein product: CASSLTASNTEAFF.

This chain uses TRBV11-2 with TRBJ2-1, with 9 bases that match TRBD2. This CDR3 is 15 amino acids long. J gave up 8 bases and V 2 bases, and 7 bases lay outside the gene matches. Germline-derived CDR1 and CDR2 are SGHAT and FQNNGV. The CDR3 DNA is TGTGCCAGCAGCTTAATGGCGGGAGGGGTCCATGAGCAGTTCTTC. Encoded protein: CASSLMAGGVHEQFF.